This entry lists 20 T cell receptor beta chains sequenced from one sample in a study of control samples from healthy donors and cancer patients. This table comes from immunoSEQ multiplex PCR, and its TCRdb copy is limited to in-frame clones, with some not included. In the table there are about 180,000 clones, roughly 92% of which are singletons. Sequencing used blood. The origin of the receptors is a man under 40 in good health.

This clone was seen only once. V is TRBV5-1 and J is TRBJ2-4; weak D call: TRBD2 (6 bases). V was cut by 0 bases and J by 7 bases, with 8 bases left in between. The CDR3 covers 13 residues. Per the germline V gene, CDR1 is SGHRS and CDR2 is YFSETQ. In DNA, the CDR3 is TGCGCCAGCAGCTTGGCAGGGAGGAACATTCAGTACTTC. Its protein is CASSLAGRNIQYF.

The J gene is TRBJ1-5, the V gene TRBV18; D is unclear. Germline CDR1 reads KGHSH; CDR2 reads LQKENI. Trimming cost V 2 bases and J 0 bases, with 8 bases left between them. The CDR3 loop spans 15 amino acids. The CDR3 DNA is TGTGCCAGCTCACCAATGAGAAATAGCAATCAGCCCCAGCATTTT. Translated: CASSPMRNSNQPQHF.

The chain joins TRBV7-8 to TRBJ1-5, with D unclear. Germline assignment: CDR1 SGHVS and CDR2 FQNEAQ. The CDR3 loop spans 12 amino acids. Trimming left V 5 bases short and J 6 bases short, with 8 bases between. The CDR3 DNA is TGTGCCAGCAGCCTGACGGGTCAGCCCCAGCATTTT. This translates into CASSLTGQPQHF.

This chain connects TRBV5-1 to TRBJ1-5; no definite D call. Germline CDR1 SGHRS, CDR2 YFSETQ. V shed 4 bases and J shed 4 bases, with 15 bases lying between them. The length of the CDR3 is 15 residues. The CDR3 coding sequence is TGCGCCAGCAGCCCGGCGGGTGTTATGAATCAGCCCCAGCATTTT. It codes for CASSPAGVMNQPQHF. Full variable domain (rest looked up from reference TRBV5-1 and TRBJ1-5): KAGVTQTPRYLIKTRGQQVTLSCSPISGHRSVSWYQQTPGQGLQFLFEYFSETQRNKGNFPGRFSGRQFSNSRSEMNVSTLELGDSALYLCASSPAGVMNQPQHFGDGTRLSIL.

The chain uses TRBV7-8 and TRBJ2-7; D is undetermined. This CDR3 contains 11 residues. Germline loops: CDR1 SGHVS, CDR2 FQNEAQ. Trimming removed 3 bases from V and 5 bases from J, with 5 bases in between. The CDR3 nucleotides read TGTGCCAGCAGCTTTGGGGACGAGCAGTACTTC. Translated, it gives CASSFGDEQYF.

The chain uses TRBV20-1 and TRBJ2-5; no reliable D call. Per the germline V gene, CDR1 is DFQATT and CDR2 is SNEGSKA (reference sequence). V shed 3 bases and J shed 5 bases, with 10 bases lying between them. The CDR3 extends over 12 amino acids. CDR3 in DNA: TGCAGTGCTAGTTCCGGGTTTGAGACCCAGTACTTC. As protein: CSASSGFETQYF.

The chain joins TRBV27 to TRBJ1-6; tentative D call: TRBD1 (5 bases). The germline V gene has CDR1 MNHEY and CDR2 SMNVEV (reference sequence). The CDR3 has 17 amino acids. The V end lost 7 bases, the J end lost 7 bases, and 23 bases lay between the germline ends. The CDR3 sequence is CASNLKTRRVRNSPLHF. The CDR3 DNA sequence: TGTGCCAGCAACCTGAAAACCCGCAGGGTCAGAAATTCACCCCTCCACTTT.

The chain has TRBV30 and TRBJ2-3; D is perhaps TRBD2 (5 bases). The CDR3 has 14 amino acids. The V end lost 1 base, the J end lost 2 bases, and 10 bases lay between the germline ends. From germline, CDR1 is GTSNPN and CDR2 SVGIG (reference sequence). The CDR3, as DNA: TGTGCCTGGAGTGAGAGGGCTAACACAGATACGCAGTATTTT. Translation gives CAWSERANTDTQYF.

The rearrangement joins TRBV19 to TRBJ2-1; D is undetermined. Germline loops: CDR1 LNHDA, CDR2 SQIVND (reference sequence). This CDR3 spans 15 amino acids. V was trimmed by 3 bases and J by 4 bases, leaving 13 bases between them. CDR3 protein: CASSITTSLYNEQFF. The CDR3 nucleotides are TGTGCCAGTAGTATCACAACTTCGCTATACAATGAGCAGTTCTTC.

This chain connects TRBV24-1 to TRBJ2-7; TRBD2 aligns across 7 bases. The ends lost 4 bases at V and 12 bases at J; junction bases unmatched: 8. Germline V CDR1 and CDR2: KGHDR, SFDVKD. The length of the CDR3 is 12 residues. The CDR3 is CATSDRAGRTYF. The CDR3 DNA sequence: TGTGCCACCAGTGACCGAGCGGGGAGGACGTACTTC.

Only one count was recorded for this clone. This rearrangement joins TRBV6-2 or TRBV6-3 to TRBJ2-1; a weak D match, TRBD2 (6 bases). This CDR3 comprises 18 residues. Germline CDR1 is MNHEY and CDR2 is SVGEGT. The V and J ends lost 1 base and 0 bases respectively, with 16 bases between them. Here the CDR3 reads CASSYYPSASSSYNEQFF. DNA of the CDR3: TGTGCCAGCAGTTACTACCCTAGCGCTAGTAGCTCCTACAATGAGCAGTTCTTC.

The J gene is TRBJ2-7, the V gene TRBV5-1; 9 nucleotides agree with TRBD2. This CDR3 region has 17 residues. Unmatched junction bases numbered 10, after V lost 1 base and J lost 2 bases. Germline V CDR1 and CDR2: SGHRS, YFSETQ. The CDR3 coding sequence is TGCGCCAGCAGCTTGACCACCCCTAGCGGGGATGCCTACGAGCAGTACTTC. Encoded protein: CASSLTTPSGDAYEQYF. Using reference TRBV5-1 and TRBJ2-7 for the parts outside the CDR3, the full variable domain is KAGVTQTPRYLIKTRGQQVTLSCSPISGHRSVSWYQQTPGQGLQFLFEYFSETQRNKGNFPGRFSGRQFSNSRSEMNVSTLELGDSALYLCASSLTTPSGDAYEQYFGPGTRLTVT.

The J gene is TRBJ2-7, the V gene TRBV2, with D perhaps given as TRBD1 or TRBD2 (5 bases each). Germline V gene data show CDR1 as SNHLY and CDR2 as FYNNEI. V was clipped by 7 bases and J by 3 bases, with 19 bases between them. CDR3 length: 15 residues. CDR3 DNA sequence: TGTGCCAGCATCGAGTCTTGGGACGGCCTCTACGAGCAGTACTTC. Protein sequence: CASIESWDGLYEQYF.

The V and J genes are TRBV7-9 and TRBJ2-5; 11 bases map to TRBD2. The CDR3 sequence is 16 residues long. The germline V gene encodes CDR1 SEHNR and CDR2 FQNEAQ (reference sequence). The V gene end was trimmed by 6 bases and the J gene end by 0 bases; junction bases not matched to a gene: 6. CDR3 loop: CASSPSGGSYQETQYF. As DNA, the CDR3 is TGTGCCAGCAGTCCTAGCGGGGGGTCGTACCAAGAGACCCAGTACTTC.

The chain uses TRBV5-4 and TRBJ1-1, with D tentatively TRBD1 (6 bases). Trimming shortened V by 0 bases and J by 0 bases, and 9 bases separated the two germline ends. This CDR3 is built from 15 residues. The germline CDR1 and CDR2 sequences are SGHNT and YYREEE (reference sequence). The CDR3 loop reads CASSLAGGVNTEAFF. The CDR3 bases are TGTGCCAGCAGCTTGGCGGGGGGCGTGAACACTGAAGCTTTCTTT. Using reference TRBV5-4 and TRBJ1-1 for the parts outside the CDR3, the full variable domain is ETGVTQSPTHLIKTRGQQVTLRCSSQSGHNTVSWYQQALGQGPQFIFQYYREEENGRGNFPPRFSGLQFPNYSSELNVNALELDDSALYLCASSLAGGVNTEAFFGQGTRLTVV.

The chain carries TRBV7-3 and TRBJ2-1; weak D call: TRBD1 (5 bases). This CDR3 spans 14 amino acids. Trimming removed 4 bases from V and 10 bases from J, with 17 bases in between. The germline V gene encodes CDR1 SGHTA and CDR2 FQGTGA. In nucleotides, the CDR3 is TGTGCCAGCAGCTCAGGCCTAGGGGTCGGGGAGCAGTTCTTC. Translation: CASSSGLGVGEQFF.

The chain carries TRBV6-5 and TRBJ2-7; 9 bases are shared with TRBD2. Germline V lookup: CDR1 MNHEY, CDR2 SVGAGI. V lost 4 bases to trimming and J lost 0 bases; unmatched junction nucleotides: 4. The CDR3 has 15 residues. The CDR3 coding sequence is TGTGCCAGCAGTTCCCCAGCGGGAGGCTCCTACGAGCAGTACTTC. Translation gives CASSSPAGGSYEQYF.

The chain employs TRBV9 and TRBJ2-7; 12 bases line up with TRBD2. Germline-derived CDR1 and CDR2 are SGDLS and YYNGEE. With 0 bases clipped from V and 2 bases from J, the junction kept 0 bases outside the gene matches. This CDR3 region has 15 residues. CDR3 DNA: TGTGCCAGCAGCGTAGGGACTAGCGGGGCCTACGAGCAGTACTTC. Its protein product is CASSVGTSGAYEQYF.

The chain has TRBV6-6 and TRBJ2-5; D perhaps matches TRBD1 (6 bases). The CDR3 loop spans 15 amino acids. With 5 bases removed from V and 4 bases from J, the gap between germline ends came to 17 bases. Germline assignment: CDR1 MNHNY and CDR2 SVGAGI (reference sequence). This chain's CDR3 is CASSPPGQRTETQYF. The CDR3 DNA sequence: TGTGCCAGCAGTCCACCGGGACAACGAACAGAGACCCAGTACTTC.

This chain links TRBV6-6 with TRBJ1-1; 9 bases line up with TRBD1. CDR1 is MNHNY and CDR2 is SVGAGI in the germline V gene (reference sequence). The CDR3 is 12 residues long. Losses at the gene ends were 10 bases for V and 3 bases for J; bases not matched to a gene: 3. CDR3 sequence (DNA): TGTGCCACCGGACAGGGGTACACTGAAGCTTTCTTT. The encoded protein is CATGQGYTEAFF.